The 19 T cell receptor beta chains given below trace back to one sample, sequenced in a study of somatic mutations in cytotoxic T cells in rheumatoid arthritis. Generated by immunoSEQ multiplex PCR, the TCRdb table keeps only in-frame clones and is missing some. The sample has about 10,000 clones, about 93% seen once. Material: CD8+ T cells sorted from blood. These receptors originate from a woman younger than 35 with rheumatoid arthritis.

This clone was observed once. CDR3 in DNA: TGTGCCAGCAGTCACAACAGGGGGCTCGATTCCTACGAGCAGTACTTC. As protein: CASSHNRGLDSYEQYF. J is TRBJ2-7 and V is TRBV7-2, with TRBD1 identical over 9 bases. CDR3 length equals 16 residues. Germline CDR1 reads SGHTA; CDR2 reads FQGNSA. V trimming: 6 bases; J trimming: 1 base; junction bases outside the gene matches: 10.

In DNA form, the CDR3 reads TGTGCCAGCACCCCGGGGGGCTATGGCTACACCTTC. As protein: CASTPGGYGYTF. V gene TRBV6-1 combines with J gene TRBJ1-2; tentative D call: TRBD1 (5 bases). The germline CDR1 and CDR2 sequences are MNHNS and SASEGT. CDR3 length: 12 amino acids. V lost 7 bases and J lost 4, with 10 bases in between.

The chain is built from TRBV28 and TRBJ2-7; tentatively, D is TRBD1 (5 bases). Trimming stripped 7 bases from V and 0 bases from J, with 13 bases between. Germline CDR1 MDHEN, CDR2 SYDVKM. CDR3 length: 14 amino acids. Written as DNA, the CDR3 is TGTGCCAGCACGTGGGGCAGGAGCTCCTACGAGCAGTACTTC. Translation gives CASTWGRSSYEQYF. The variable domain in full, with the rest retrieved from reference TRBV28 and TRBJ2-7, is DVKVTQSSRYLVKRTGEKVFLECVQDMDHENMFWYRQDPGLGLRLIYFSYDVKMKEKGDIPEGYSVSREKKERFSLILESASTNQTSMYLCASTWGRSSYEQYFGPGTRLTVT.

The genes are TRBV2 and TRBJ2-7, with TRBD1 identical over 8 bases. The CDR3 is made up of 15 amino acids. J gave up 2 bases and V 1 base, and 4 bases lay outside the gene matches. Germline V CDR1 and CDR2: SNHLY, FYNNEI. CDR3 sequence (DNA): TGTGCCAGCAGTGAAGGGCGGACAGGGACCTACGAGCAGTACTTC. It translates to CASSEGRTGTYEQYF.

The chain joins TRBV9 to TRBJ1-4, with 7 bases lining up with TRBD1. J lost 8 bases, V lost 3 bases, and 7 bases had no gene match. This CDR3 has 14 amino acids. Germline CDR1 SGDLS, CDR2 YYNGEE. CDR3 amino acids: CASSERGRPEKLFF. The CDR3 DNA follows: TGTGCCAGCAGCGAAAGGGGGCGCCCGGAAAAACTGTTTTTT.

The chain combines TRBV19 with TRBJ2-7; D uncertain. This CDR3 is built from 16 residues. Germline values: CDR1 LNHDA, CDR2 SQIVND (reference sequence). V gave up 5 bases and J gave up 2 bases, with 19 bases separating them. The CDR3 bases are TGTGCCAGTAGTGTAGCCGCAGGCGACCCTCCCTACGAGCAGTACTTC. Its translation: CASSVAAGDPPYEQYF.

V is TRBV5-6 and J is TRBJ2-5; possibly TRBD1 for D (5 bases). Germline lookup yields CDR1 SGHDT and CDR2 YYEEEE. Trimming cost V 2 bases and J 4 bases, with 9 bases left between them. The CDR3 length is 13 residues. The CDR3 nucleotides are TGTGCCAGCAGCTTCAGGGTGGGAGAGACCCAGTACTTC. It codes for CASSFRVGETQYF.

The chain couples TRBV2 to TRBJ1-1; D is uncertain. Trimming took 6 bases from V and 1 from J, leaving 6 bases between them. This CDR3 spans 12 amino acids. Per the germline V gene, CDR1 is SNHLY and CDR2 is FYNNEI. CDR3 protein: CASRSGNTEAFF. The CDR3 DNA follows: TGTGCCAGCAGATCAGGGAACACTGAAGCTTTCTTT.

Comment on this clone: Relative to the germline gene, one junction end is altered; a read error may explain this. V gene TRBV7-7 combines with J gene TRBJ2-2, with 7 bases fitting TRBD2. CDR1 SSHAT and CDR2 FNYEAQ come from the germline V gene (reference sequence). This CDR3 region has 15 residues. CDR3 in DNA: TGTGCTAGCAGCCTCGGGACTACGAACACCGGGGAGCTGTTTTTT. It codes for CASSLGTTNTGELFF.

Comment on this clone: The junction departs from germline at one end; a sequencing error may be responsible. CDR3 amino acids: CVSSGTGDYEQYF. DNA of the CDR3: TGTGTCAGCAGCGGAACAGGCGACTACGAGCAGTACTTC. This chain connects TRBV27 to TRBJ2-7, with D perhaps matching TRBD1 or TRBD2 (5 bases each). In germline, CDR1 is MNHEY, CDR2 SMNVEV (reference sequence). The CDR3 sequence is 13 residues long.

The chain uses TRBV27 and TRBJ2-7, with 8 bases that match TRBD1. Germline CDR1 is MNHEY and CDR2 is SMNVEV (reference sequence). With V trimmed by 5 bases and J by 4 bases, 7 bases remained unmatched. This CDR3 is 14 amino acids long. The CDR3 reads CASSPQGGSYEQYF. CDR3 DNA sequence: TGTGCCAGCAGTCCACAGGGGGGATCATACGAGCAGTACTTC.

This rearrangement joins TRBV27 to TRBJ1-6; 8 bases match TRBD1. With 2 bases clipped from V and 11 bases from J, the junction kept 5 bases outside the gene matches. Germline lookup yields CDR1 MNHEY and CDR2 SMNVEV (reference sequence). There are 14 residues in the CDR3. This chain's CDR3 is CASSLRQGTTPLHF. The CDR3 coding sequence is TGTGCCAGCAGTTTAAGACAGGGGACGACACCCCTCCACTTT.

The gene calls are TRBV27 and TRBJ2-3; TRBD2 might be the D (6 bases). Germline V gives CDR1 MNHEY, CDR2 SMNVEV (reference sequence). The V and J ends lost 2 bases and 4 bases respectively, with 13 bases between them. The CDR3 is 15 residues long. CDR3 in DNA: TGTGCCAGCAGTTTAAACCCCGGGAGCGCAGATACGCAGTATTTT. It is translated as CASSLNPGSADTQYF.

This rearrangement joins TRBV27 to TRBJ2-1; 8 nucleotides align to TRBD1. This CDR3 comprises 15 residues. V gave up 3 bases and J gave up 1 base; unmatched junction bases: 2. Germline values: CDR1 MNHEY, CDR2 SMNVEV (reference sequence). CDR3 sequence: CASSFGQGSYNEQFF. CDR3 nucleotide sequence: TGTGCCAGCAGTTTCGGACAGGGTTCCTACAATGAGCAGTTCTTC.

This chain links TRBV19 with TRBJ1-1; 9 nucleotides align to TRBD1. Germline CDR1 reads LNHDA; CDR2 reads SQIVND (reference sequence). This CDR3 has 16 residues. V was clipped by 1 base and J by 0 bases; unmatched bases: 3. CDR3 DNA: TGTGCCAGTAGTATAGTACAGGGGGCCGTGAACACTGAAGCTTTCTTT. Translation gives CASSIVQGAVNTEAFF.

This clone was found once. The chain links TRBV5-6 to TRBJ2-6; a weak D match, TRBD1 (5 bases). The CDR3 is 14 amino acids. CDR1 and CDR2 from the germline V gene are SGHDT and YYEEEE. V was cut by 3 bases and J by 3 bases, with 7 bases left in between. The CDR3 DNA sequence: TGTGCCAGCAGCTCAGGGAATGGGGCCAACGTCCTGACTTTC. Amino acids: CASSSGNGANVLTF.

The CDR3 loop is CASSEEFWGTGGTGEQFF. For the CDR3, the DNA is TGTGCCAGCAGTGAGGAGTTCTGGGGGACAGGGGGCACCGGGGAGCAGTTCTTC. The chain carries TRBV6-4 and TRBJ2-1; 12 nucleotides match TRBD1. Germline CDR1 and CDR2: MRHNA and SNTAGT. The CDR3 loop spans 18 amino acids. V was pared by 3 bases and J by 10 bases, with 16 bases of the junction left unmatched.

The rearrangement uses TRBV13 and TRBJ2-7; TRBD2 matches at 11 bases. CDR1 and CDR2 (germline): PRHDT, FYEKMQ (reference sequence). J was trimmed by 6 bases and V by 1 base; bases with no gene match: 2. This CDR3 is built from 14 residues. The chain's CDR3 is CASSLELAGGEQYF. The CDR3 region has the DNA TGTGCCAGCAGCTTAGAGCTAGCGGGAGGCGAGCAGTACTTC.

The chain combines TRBV28 with TRBJ2-7; TRBD1 aligns across 10 bases. V trimming: 6 bases; J trimming: 3 bases; junction bases outside the gene matches: 8. The CDR3 has 15 amino acids. Germline CDR1 is MDHEN and CDR2 is SYDVKM. CDR3 DNA: TGTGCCAGCAGCCCTGTTCGGGACAGGGGCTACGAGCAGTACTTC. Residues: CASSPVRDRGYEQYF.